The clone carrying this T cell receptor (beta chain) counts as medium-sized by frequency. These data are taken from a study of T cell clusters in autoimmune cytopenias. Study-wide background: Healthy control donors averaged about 52 years of age, with a median of roughly 62 years.

TRB rearrangements were amplified by touch-down multiplex PCR with mixed TRB-A/B primers. TCRdb re-called the multiplex PCR reads; every CDR3 protein appears as one record, without DNA. The sample yields some 5,700 distinct CDR3 sequences, of which the top ten take up roughly 38%. The CDR3 runs to 15 residues. Germline V gives CDR1 KGHDR, CDR2 SFDVKD. TRB was amplified from approximately 230 ng of peripheral blood genomic DNA per sample. These data were also reused for a study on T cell repertoires in aging, cancer and after chemotherapy. This second study notes: Median generation probability rose over the chemotherapy interval in each cancer cohort, suggesting rebound thymic output.

The sample consisted of peripheral blood. The clonotype was recovered from a human donor in good health. This chain joins TRBV24-1 and TRBJ1-6; TCRdb names TRBD1, which stays unverified in the absence of DNA. The CDR3 loop reads CATSERTVESLPLHF.